These T cell receptor beta chains were read from a single sample in a study of a mutant IDH1 vaccine in newly diagnosed glioma. Which antigens these TCRs recognize remains unknown. Assay: immunoSEQ multiplex PCR; the TCRdb copy retains only in-frame clones and omits some. The sample carries 20,000 to 30,000 clones, about 80% recorded once. The sample consisted of PBMCs, taken from a glioma patient whose treatment included an IDH1 peptide vaccine. These receptors were collected from a man aged 35 to 55 with glioma. The CDR3 runs from the conserved cysteine through the conserved F or W. The order of the fields is V gene, J gene, clone size, D gene, CDR3 protein, CDR3 DNA. A D gene is named only where the DNA matches it firmly. Clone size appears in some rows only: once, few, many, or a class for an expanded clone.

TRBV11-2	TRBJ1-1	.	.	CASNYRQSTEAFF	TGTGCCAGCAACTACAGACAGAGCACTGAAGCTTTCTTT
TRBV9	TRBJ2-5	once	.	CASSVVPGRTQYF	TGTGCCAGCAGCGTAGTCCCAGGGAGGACCCAGTACTTC
TRBV19	TRBJ1-5	.	.	CASNLRVSNQPQHF	TGTGCCAGTAATCTCCGGGTAAGCAATCAGCCCCAGCATTTT
TRBV10-2	TRBJ2-7	.	TRBD1	CASRPRDRGPYEQYF	TGCGCCAGCAGACCCCGGGACAGGGGGCCCTACGAGCAGTACTTC
TRBV13	TRBJ1-2	few	TRBD1	CASSPGQSNYGYTF	TGTGCCAGCAGTCCGGGACAGTCTAACTATGGCTACACCTTC
TRBV27	TRBJ2-7	.	TRBD2	CASSSLAGVGTHEQYF	TGTGCCAGCAGTTCCCTAGCGGGAGTAGGGACCCACGAGCAGTACTTC
TRBV6-5	TRBJ1-5	.	.	CASNADIYSNQPQHF	TGTGCCAGCAACGCAGACATCTATAGCAATCAGCCCCAGCATTTT
TRBV19	TRBJ2-1	.	.	CASSGDRSPYNEQFF	TGTGCCAGTAGTGGCGACAGGTCCCCCTACAATGAGCAGTTCTTC
TRBV6-1	TRBJ1-3	.	TRBD1	CASSVGSGGASGNTIYF	TGTGCCAGCAGTGTAGGTTCAGGGGGCGCATCTGGAAACACCATATATTTT
TRBV4-1	TRBJ1-5	.	.	CASSLNGASWDEPQHF	TGCGCCAGCAGCCTCAACGGGGCCTCCTGGGACGAGCCCCAGCATTTT
TRBV9	TRBJ2-2	.	TRBD2	CASSPPPGLGGSTGELFF	TGTGCCAGCAGCCCGCCTCCGGGGTTGGGAGGGAGCACCGGGGAGCTGTTTTTT
TRBV9	TRBJ1-1	.	.	CASSVGPGGEAFF	TGTGCCAGCAGCGTAGGCCCGGGGGGTGAAGCTTTCTTT
TRBV27	TRBJ2-5	.	.	CASSWTHQETQYF	TGTGCCAGCAGTTGGACACATCAAGAGACCCAGTACTTC
TRBV6-1	TRBJ2-1	.	.	CASSDFGNNEQFF	TGTGCCAGCAGTGATTTTGGGAACAATGAGCAGTTCTTC
TRBV30	TRBJ1-1	.	.	CAWSVIKAFF	TGTGCCTGGAGTGTGATAAAGGCTTTCTTT
TRBV7-6	TRBJ2-7	.	.	CASSLDGSYEQYF	TGTGCCAGCAGCTTGGACGGGTCCTACGAGCAGTACTTC
TRBV5-5	TRBJ1-1	.	.	CASSLANTEAFF	TGTGCCAGCAGCTTGGCTAACACTGAAGCTTTCTTT
TRBV6-6	TRBJ2-1	.	.	CASSNERNEQFF	TGTGCCAGCAGTAACGAGCGGAATGAGCAGTTCTTC
TRBV28	TRBJ1-2	.	.	CASSSPLGNYGYTF	TGTGCCAGCAGTTCCCCCCTTGGAAACTATGGCTACACCTTC
TRBV5-1	TRBJ2-2	once	.	CASSLTDSANTGELFF	TGCGCCAGCAGCTTGACGGACAGCGCGAACACCGGGGAGCTGTTTTTT
TRBV6-5	TRBJ1-2	.	.	CASSPRRADYGYTF	TGTGCCAGCAGTCCCCGCAGGGCGGACTATGGCTACACCTTC
TRBV19	TRBJ1-5	.	.	CASSPRSSNQPQHF	TGTGCCAGTAGTCCGCGTTCTAGCAATCAGCCCCAGCATTTT
TRBV19	TRBJ1-1	.	TRBD1	CASSPVDRLNTEAFF	TGTGCCAGTAGTCCCGTGGACAGGCTGAACACTGAAGCTTTCTTT
TRBV27	TRBJ2-7	.	TRBD2	CASRLQPSGRTYEQYF	TGTGCCAGCAGACTCCAACCTAGCGGACGAACCTACGAGCAGTACTTC
TRBV6-5	TRBJ1-2	.	.	CASSYSPGRYGYTF	TGTGCCAGCAGTTACTCCCCGGGGCGTTATGGCTACACCTTC
TRBV5-5	TRBJ1-2	.	.	CASSLDSSLNYGYTF	TGTGCCAGCAGCTTGGATAGCAGCCTTAACTATGGCTACACCTTC
TRBV11-2	TRBJ2-7	.	TRBD2	CASSRWEAGGGEQYF	TGTGCCAGCAGCCGGTGGGAGGCGGGAGGTGGTGAGCAGTACTTC
TRBV29-1	TRBJ2-1	once	TRBD1	CSVEGQGEQFF	TGCAGCGTAGAGGGACAGGGGGAGCAGTTCTTC
TRBV6-5	TRBJ2-5	.	.	CASSGGWVETQYF	TGTGCCAGCAGCGGCGGCTGGGTGGAGACCCAGTACTTC
TRBV19	TRBJ1-5	once	.	CASSPRTDQPQHF	TGTGCCAGTAGTCCCCGGACAGATCAGCCCCAGCATTTT
TRBV6-4	TRBJ2-1	.	TRBD2	CASSESGGSYNEQFF	TGTGCCAGCAGTGAAAGCGGGGGCTCCTACAATGAGCAGTTCTTC
TRBV4-3	TRBJ2-2	.	.	CASSQARAGELFF	TGCGCCAGCAGCCAAGCCCGGGCCGGGGAGCTGTTTTTT
TRBV19	TRBJ2-1	.	TRBD2	CAASGTSGRDEQFF	TGTGCCGCCTCCGGGACTAGCGGGAGAGATGAGCAGTTCTTC
TRBV7-6	TRBJ2-1	once	.	CASSSSTSRSEQFF	TGTGCCAGCAGCTCATCTACTAGCCGATCGGAGCAGTTCTTC
TRBV5-6	TRBJ2-1	.	.	CASSLGVGGYNEQFF	TGTGCCAGCAGCTTGGGTGTAGGAGGTTACAATGAGCAGTTCTTC
TRBV6-5	TRBJ2-1	once	TRBD2	CASSTGTSGRNEQFF	TGTGCCAGCAGTACTGGGACTAGCGGACGGAATGAGCAGTTCTTC
TRBV11-3	TRBJ1-1	.	.	CASSPGSSFTEAFF	TGTGCCAGCAGCCCCGGAAGTAGTTTCACTGAAGCTTTCTTT
TRBV30	TRBJ2-6	.	.	CAWSMDGGANVLTF	TGTGCCTGGAGTATGGACGGGGGGGCCAACGTCCTGACTTTC
TRBV6-5	TRBJ1-3	.	.	CASSYGGTAGNTIYF	TGTGCCAGCAGTTACGGGGGAACGGCTGGAAACACCATATATTTT
TRBV30	TRBJ1-2	.	TRBD1	CAWTRDSYYGYTF	TGTGCCTGGACCAGGGACAGCTACTATGGCTACACCTTC
TRBV5-1	TRBJ1-1	.	.	CASSFSGNTEAFF	TGCGCCAGCAGCTTTTCGGGGAACACTGAAGCTTTCTTT
TRBV7-6	TRBJ2-1	.	.	CASSQFGRGPTNEQFF	TGTGCCAGCAGCCAATTTGGGCGGGGGCCTACAAATGAGCAGTTCTTC
TRBV11-3	TRBJ1-1	.	.	CASSFPGSRNTEAFF	TGTGCCAGCAGCTTCCCAGGGTCTCGGAACACTGAAGCTTTCTTT
TRBV6-6	TRBJ1-5	.	TRBD1	CASSQSDRDGEPQHF	TGTGCCAGCAGCCAATCTGACAGGGATGGTGAGCCCCAGCATTTT
TRBV27	TRBJ2-7	.	.	CASSDFYEQYF	TGTGCCAGCAGTGACTTCTACGAGCAGTACTTC
TRBV4-2	TRBJ2-3	.	TRBD2	CASSQGLAGGPDTQYF	TGTGCCAGCAGCCAAGGGCTAGCGGGAGGCCCAGATACGCAGTATTTT
TRBV29-1	TRBJ1-2	.	TRBD1	CSVGTGEDYGYTF	TGCAGCGTAGGGACAGGGGAGGACTATGGCTACACCTTC
TRBV28	TRBJ2-7	.	.	CASSLYGRPSYEQYF	TGTGCCAGCAGTTTATACGGGAGACCCTCCTACGAGCAGTACTTC
TRBV19	TRBJ2-1	.	TRBD2	CASTTGAGGLDEQFF	TGTGCCAGTACGACCGGAGCGGGAGGGCTCGATGAGCAGTTCTTC
TRBV5-6	TRBJ2-2	.	.	CASSPGWTGELFF	TGTGCCAGCAGCCCCGGTTGGACCGGGGAGCTGTTTTTT
TRBV5-1	TRBJ2-1	once	TRBD1	CASSLRTGLENEQFF	TGCGCCAGCAGCTTGAGGACAGGCCTGGAGAATGAGCAGTTCTTC
TRBV6-1	TRBJ1-5	.	.	CASTYTGDSNQPQHF	TGTGCCAGCACCTATACAGGTGATAGCAATCAGCCCCAGCATTTT